This T cell receptor beta chain was recorded in a study of type 1 and type 2 diabetes patients. This clonotype has a count of ten or more. PCR was run on genomic DNA. A primer set of 30 forward and 13 reverse primers amplified the CDR3. TCRdb used MiXCR to reprocess the multiplex PCR reads, holding one entry per CDR3 protein. This sample yields 250,000 or so distinct CDR3 sequences, of which roughly 50% are seen a single time; roughly an eighth belongs to the top ten. Deletions cut 3 bases from V and 3 bases from J, with 5 bases between. This CDR3 has 12 amino acids. The germline gives CDR1 MGHDK, CDR2 SYGVNS.

The sequence was obtained from a man aged 18 to 29 with type 2 diabetes. The rearrangement joins TRBV25-1 to TRBJ2-5, with unresolved D. Sequencing input: peripheral blood mononuclear cells (PBMCs). The CDR3 nucleotides read TGTGCCAGCAGTGATACAGAAGAGACCCAGTACTTC. Translation: CASSDTEETQYF.